This T cell receptor beta chain emerged from a study of blood T cell repertoires in COVID-19. Overall study context: T cells, B-cell-depleted T cells, or PBMCs supplied cDNA or gDNA.

Repertoires were generated with immunoSEQ multiplex PCR, while TCRdb's copy carries only in-frame clones and drops some. The table lists approximately 250,000 clones, just over 85% of them singletons, with 2% to 2.5% in the top ten. This CDR3 contains 17 residues. V was pared by 9 bases and J by 3 bases, with 27 bases between. Germline values: CDR1 LNHDA, CDR2 SQIVND (reference sequence). The TCR was taken from a man aged 30 to 45 who had recovered from COVID-19. The gene calls are TRBV19 and TRBJ2-7; possible D gene TRBD2, 6 bases. The sample comprised peripheral blood. CDR3 nucleotide sequence: TGTGCCAGAAACGGCGGAGCGGGTTTTTCCGCCTTCTACGAGCAGTACTTC. Its translation is CARNGGAGFSAFYEQYF.